This TCR beta chain comes out of a study of T-cell reconstitution after alpha-beta-depleted transplantation in children. Germline assignment: CDR1 SGHRS and CDR2 YFSETQ. The ends lost 1 base at V and 13 bases at J; junction bases unmatched: 13. The CDR3 contains 14 residues. The authors prepared the TCRbeta library with unique molecular identifiers. TCRdb re-derived calls from the PCR reads in MiXCR, one entry per CDR3 protein. The sample carries some 830,000 distinct CDR3 sequences, roughly 16% recorded once. The sample consisted of PBMCs, mostly from graft donor cells, taken 360 days after TCRalphabeta/CD19-depleted stem cell transplant. V usage is TRBV5-1 and J usage is TRBJ2-7, with TRBD1 matching over 8 bases. The clonotype comes from a male patient younger than 18 who had a stem cell transplant for acute lymphoblastic leukemia, so the T cells may come from the graft donor. CDR3 residues: CASSLIRQGLSSYF. The CDR3 DNA follows: TGCGCCAGCAGCTTGATACGACAGGGGCTGTCCAGTTACTTC.